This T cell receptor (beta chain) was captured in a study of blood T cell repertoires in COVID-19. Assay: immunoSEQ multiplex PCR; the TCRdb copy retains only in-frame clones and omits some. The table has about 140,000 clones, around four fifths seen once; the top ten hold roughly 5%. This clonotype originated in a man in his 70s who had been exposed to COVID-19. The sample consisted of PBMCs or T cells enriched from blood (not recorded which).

CDR3 coding DNA: TGTGCCAGCAGCTTGGGTGGCAGTAATGAAAAACTGTTTTTT. Translating it yields CASSLGGSNEKLFF. This rearrangement joins TRBV5-4 to TRBJ1-4; D gene unclear. The CDR3 has 14 amino acids. Germline V gene sequence: CDR1 SGHNT, CDR2 YYREEE (reference sequence). The germline V and J ends were trimmed by 0 bases and 4 bases, with 7 bases remaining between them.